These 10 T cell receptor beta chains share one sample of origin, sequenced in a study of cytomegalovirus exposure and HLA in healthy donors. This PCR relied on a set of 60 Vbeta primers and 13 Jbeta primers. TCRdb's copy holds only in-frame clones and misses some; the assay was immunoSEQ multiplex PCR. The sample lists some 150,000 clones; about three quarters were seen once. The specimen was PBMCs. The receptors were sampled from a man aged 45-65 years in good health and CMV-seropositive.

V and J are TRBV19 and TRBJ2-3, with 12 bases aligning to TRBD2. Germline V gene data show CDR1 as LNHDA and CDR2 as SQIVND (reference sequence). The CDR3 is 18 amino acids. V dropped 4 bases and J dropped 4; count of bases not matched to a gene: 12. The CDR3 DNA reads TGTGCCAGTAGTACGCTAGCGGGGGGGTCTAGAGAGGCAGATACGCAGTATTTT. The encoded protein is CASSTLAGGSREADTQYF. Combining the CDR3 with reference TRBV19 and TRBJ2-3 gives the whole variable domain DGGITQSPKYLFRKEGQNVTLSCEQNLNHDAMYWYRQDPGQGLRLIYYSQIVNDFQKGDIAEGYSVSREKKESFPLTVTSAQKNPTAFYLCASSTLAGGSREADTQYFGPGTRLTVL.

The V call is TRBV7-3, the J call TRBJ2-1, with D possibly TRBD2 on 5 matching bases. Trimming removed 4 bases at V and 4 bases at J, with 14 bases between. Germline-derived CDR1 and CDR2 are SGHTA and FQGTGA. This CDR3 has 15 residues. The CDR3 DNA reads TGTGCCAGCAGCTGGGCCCTCCGGGGTTACAATGAGCAGTTCTTC. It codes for CASSWALRGYNEQFF.

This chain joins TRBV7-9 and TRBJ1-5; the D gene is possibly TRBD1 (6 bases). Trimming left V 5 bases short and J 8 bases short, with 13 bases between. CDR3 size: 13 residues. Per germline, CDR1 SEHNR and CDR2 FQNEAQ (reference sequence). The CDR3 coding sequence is TGTGCCAGCAGCCGACGGGGGGCTGAGCCCCAGCATTTT. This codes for CASSRRGAEPQHF.

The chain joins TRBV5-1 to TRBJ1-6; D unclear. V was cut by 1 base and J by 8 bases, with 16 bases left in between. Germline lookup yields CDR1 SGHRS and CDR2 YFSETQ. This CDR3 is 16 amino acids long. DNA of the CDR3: TGCGCCAGCAGCTTGACAGTTGGGAGGGTCTATTCACCCCTCCACTTT. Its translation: CASSLTVGRVYSPLHF.

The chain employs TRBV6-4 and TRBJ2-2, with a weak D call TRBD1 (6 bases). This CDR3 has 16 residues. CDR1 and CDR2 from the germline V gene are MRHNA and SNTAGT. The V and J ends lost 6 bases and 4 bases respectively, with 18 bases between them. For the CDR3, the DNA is TGTGCCAGCAGCCGCGACAGGCTGGTGGGCACCGGGGAGCTGTTTTTT. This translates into CASSRDRLVGTGELFF.

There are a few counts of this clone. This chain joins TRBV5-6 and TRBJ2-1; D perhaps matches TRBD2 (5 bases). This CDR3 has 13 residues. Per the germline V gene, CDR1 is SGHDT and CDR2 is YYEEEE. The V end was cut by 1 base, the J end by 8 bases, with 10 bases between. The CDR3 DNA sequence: TGTGCCAGCAGCTTGCTCTCGAGGGATGAGCAGTTCTTC. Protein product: CASSLLSRDEQFF.

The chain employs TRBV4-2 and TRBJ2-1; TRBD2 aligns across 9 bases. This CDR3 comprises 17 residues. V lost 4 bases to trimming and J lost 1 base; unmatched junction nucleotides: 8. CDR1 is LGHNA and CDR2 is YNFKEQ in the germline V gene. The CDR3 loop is CASSPLGGGASYNEQFF. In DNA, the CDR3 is TGTGCCAGCAGCCCCCTGGGCGGGGGGGCGTCCTACAATGAGCAGTTCTTC.

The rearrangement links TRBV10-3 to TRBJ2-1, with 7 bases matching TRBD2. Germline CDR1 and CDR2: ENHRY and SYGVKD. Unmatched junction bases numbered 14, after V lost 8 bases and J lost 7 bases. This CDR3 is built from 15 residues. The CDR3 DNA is TGTGCCATCGGTTCGGGGCTAGCGGAACGGAATGAGCAGTTCTTC. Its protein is CAIGSGLAERNEQFF.

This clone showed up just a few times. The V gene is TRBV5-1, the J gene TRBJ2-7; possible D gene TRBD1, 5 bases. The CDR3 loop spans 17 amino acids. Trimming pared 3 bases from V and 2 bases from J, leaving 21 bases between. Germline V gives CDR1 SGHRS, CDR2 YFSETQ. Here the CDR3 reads CASSSEPIGHNPYEQYF. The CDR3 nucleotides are TGCGCCAGCAGCTCCGAGCCTATCGGACACAACCCCTACGAGCAGTACTTC.

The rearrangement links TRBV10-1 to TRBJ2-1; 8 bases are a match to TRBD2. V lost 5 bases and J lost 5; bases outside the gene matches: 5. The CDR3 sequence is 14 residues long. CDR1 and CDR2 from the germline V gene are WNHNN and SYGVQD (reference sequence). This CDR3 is CASSSGGLNNEQFF. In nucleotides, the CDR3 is TGCGCCAGCAGTAGCGGGGGCCTAAACAATGAGCAGTTCTTC.